These 10 T cell receptor beta chains were all obtained from the same sample, sequenced in a study of blood T cell repertoires in COVID-19. Data came from immunoSEQ multiplex PCR; TCRdb stores just in-frame clones and leaves some out. The sample includes around 160,000 clones, about 85% of them seen just once. Source material: peripheral blood. These receptors originate from a man younger than 35 with acute or convalescent COVID-19.

The chain employs TRBV5-6 and TRBJ1-6, with 7 positions matching TRBD1. Germline loops: CDR1 SGHDT, CDR2 YYEEEE. This CDR3 spans 14 amino acids. Trimming took 5 bases from V and 7 from J; bases not matched to a gene: 6. The CDR3 DNA reads as TGTGCCAGCAGACCGGCAGGGGGAAATTCACCCCTCCACTTT. Translation: CASRPAGGNSPLHF.

The chain couples TRBV7-9 to TRBJ2-7, with TRBD2 matching over 7 bases. The CDR3 sequence is 13 residues long. The V gene end was trimmed by 5 bases and the J gene end by 2 bases; junction bases not matched to a gene: 3. In germline, CDR1 is SEHNR, CDR2 FQNEAQ (reference sequence). CDR3 in amino acids: CASSPRGAYEQYV. As DNA, the CDR3 is TGTGCCAGCAGCCCCCGGGGGGCCTACGAGCAGTACGTC.

The chain employs TRBV2 and TRBJ2-5; D is ambiguous. The V end lost 7 bases, the J end lost 2 bases, and 8 bases lay between the germline ends. Germline CDR1 reads SNHLY; CDR2 reads FYNNEI. The CDR3 loop spans 12 amino acids. CDR3 nucleotide sequence: TGTGCCAGCATGAGACTTCAAGAGACCCAGTACTTC. Encoded protein: CASMRLQETQYF.

The chain uses TRBV4-1 and TRBJ1-4, with 7 bases aligning to TRBD1. From germline, CDR1 is MGHRA and CDR2 YSYEKL. The CDR3 consists of 18 residues. Germline trimming cut 0 bases from V and 1 base from J; bases unmatched to any gene: 8. The CDR3, as DNA: TGCGCCAGCAGCCAAGAAGGGGGCCAATATCTAACTAATGAAAAACTGTTTTTT. Amino acid sequence: CASSQEGGQYLTNEKLFF.

V gene TRBV7-6 combines with J gene TRBJ2-1; 9 positions agree with TRBD1. V was clipped by 1 base and J by 9 bases; unmatched bases: 10. Germline lookup yields CDR1 SGHVS and CDR2 FNYEAQ. The CDR3 length is 16 residues. In nucleotides, the CDR3 is TGTGCCAGCAGCTTAGATTCGAGACAGGGGGGTTTTGAGCAGTTCTTC. It codes for CASSLDSRQGGFEQFF.

The chain couples TRBV6-5 to TRBJ2-2, with a weak D call TRBD1 (6 bases). V was clipped by 10 bases and J by 5 bases, with 14 bases between them. Germline values: CDR1 MNHEY, CDR2 SVGAGI. This CDR3 is built from 13 residues. The CDR3 DNA sequence: TGTGCCATCAAACACAGGGATACCGGGGAGCTGTTTTTT. Residues: CAIKHRDTGELFF.

In its sample, this clone was seen a few times. CDR3: CASSQGLTLEQFF. CDR3 DNA: TGCGCCAGCAGCCAAGGTTTGACTCTTGAGCAGTTCTTC. The rearrangement joins TRBV4-1 to TRBJ2-1; D uncertain. V was pared by 1 base and J by 9 bases, with 10 bases between. The CDR3 has 13 residues. In germline, CDR1 is MGHRA, CDR2 YSYEKL.

This clone appeared a single time. This chain links TRBV10-2 with TRBJ1-6, with D possibly being TRBD1 (6 bases). Trimming stripped 3 bases from V and 3 bases from J, with 15 bases between. This CDR3 region has 17 residues. CDR1 and CDR2 (germline): WSHSY, SAAADI. CDR3 nucleotide sequence: TGCGCCAGCAGTGACCGGGTGGGGGCGGACTATAATTCACCCCTCCACTTT. As protein: CASSDRVGADYNSPLHF.

This clone is a singleton in its sample. The V call is TRBV6-6, the J call TRBJ1-4; a weak D match, TRBD1 (6 bases). The CDR3 runs 12 residues. Germline V lookup: CDR1 MNHNY, CDR2 SVGAGI (reference sequence). With 8 bases removed from V and 7 bases from J, the gap between germline ends came to 11 bases. CDR3 sequence reads: CASQGLGEKLFF. The CDR3, as DNA: TGTGCCAGCCAGGGGTTGGGTGAAAAACTGTTTTTT.

The chain's CDR3 is CAISDGRGRLGANVLTF. The CDR3 nucleotides are TGTGCCATCAGTGATGGACGGGGGAGGCTTGGGGCCAACGTCCTGACTTTC. The chain uses TRBV10-3 and TRBJ2-6, with TRBD2 as a possible D gene (6 bases). Trimming stripped 3 bases from V and 3 bases from J, with 15 bases between. The germline CDR1 and CDR2 sequences are ENHRY and SYGVKD. The CDR3 contains 17 residues.